One sample yielded the 18 T cell receptor beta chains listed below, sequenced in a study of blood T cell repertoires in COVID-19. Using immunoSEQ multiplex PCR, the repertoire was profiled, and TCRdb retains in-frame clones only, with some absent. This sample has some 340,000 clones; approximately 87% occur once, and the top ten carry under 5.5%. Sequences were obtained from PBMCs or T cells enriched from blood (not recorded which). Every receptor here comes from a woman younger than 45 who had recovered from COVID-19.

This clone appeared once. This chain uses TRBV20-1 with TRBJ1-2; D call uncertain. CDR1 and CDR2 (germline): DFQATT, SNEGSKA (reference sequence). CDR3 length equals 11 residues. V lost 5 bases and J lost 3, with 7 bases in between. This CDR3 is CSAWAYYGYTF. The CDR3 DNA reads as TGCAGTGCTTGGGCCTACTATGGCTACACCTTC.

This clone appeared a few times. This chain uses TRBV25-1 with TRBJ1-2; no clear D gene. Germline V gene sequence: CDR1 MGHDK, CDR2 SYGVNS. CDR3 length: 13 residues. The V end was cut by 6 bases, the J end by 4 bases, with 12 bases between. CDR3 protein: CASSPTAGYGYTF. CDR3 DNA: TGTGCCAGCAGCCCCACCGCAGGCTATGGCTACACCTTC.

This clone was counted a single time. This chain links TRBV10-3 with TRBJ1-4; no definite D call. The CDR3 length is 15 residues. CDR1 and CDR2 (germline): ENHRY, SYGVKD. The V end was cut by 0 bases, the J end by 4 bases, with 9 bases between. CDR3 nucleotide sequence: TGTGCCATCAGTGAGTCTGGGCAGAATAATGAAAAACTGTTTTTT. Residues: CAISESGQNNEKLFF.

This chain joins TRBV2 and TRBJ2-7; possibly TRBD2 for D (5 bases). Deletions cut 4 bases from V and 5 bases from J, with 15 bases between. This CDR3 has 14 amino acids. Germline CDR1 SNHLY, CDR2 FYNNEI. CDR3 in amino acids: CASSVSGVTHEQYF. As DNA, the CDR3 is TGTGCCAGCAGTGTCTCCGGGGTGACCCACGAGCAGTACTTC.

The V gene is TRBV6-5, the J gene TRBJ2-7, with D possibly matching TRBD1 (5 bases). Germline values: CDR1 MNHEY, CDR2 SVGAGI. The CDR3 has 16 amino acids. The germline V and J ends were trimmed by 2 bases and 7 bases, with 21 bases remaining between them. The CDR3 sequence: CASSYTGWAGPEEQYF. DNA for the CDR3: TGTGCCAGCAGTTACACCGGTTGGGCAGGGCCAGAGGAGCAGTACTTC.

This chain joins TRBV7-8 and TRBJ1-2, with 9 nucleotides matching TRBD1. The junction had 3 bases not matched to a gene; V was cut back by 2 bases and J by 2 bases. The CDR3 loop spans 15 amino acids. CDR1 is SGHVS and CDR2 is FQNEAQ in the germline V gene. DNA for the CDR3: TGTGCCAGCAGCTTACGGACAGGGGCAAACTATGGCTACACCTTC. Its translation: CASSLRTGANYGYTF. The full variable domain, with the rest looked up from reference TRBV7-8 and TRBJ1-2, is GAGVSQSPRYKVAKRGQDVALRCDPISGHVSLFWYQQALGQGPEFLTYFQNEAQLDKSGLPSDRFFAERPEGSVSTLKIQRTQQEDSAVYLCASSLRTGANYGYTFGSGTRLTVV.

V gene TRBV27 combines with J gene TRBJ2-1; D is possibly TRBD2 (6 bases). Trimming removed 5 bases from V and 8 bases from J, with 16 bases in between. CDR1 and CDR2 from the germline V gene are MNHEY and SMNVEV (reference sequence). The CDR3 sequence is 14 residues long. Here the CDR3 reads CASSPLRRGDEQFF. CDR3 bases: TGTGCCAGCAGTCCCCTAAGGAGGGGCGATGAGCAGTTCTTC.

The chain combines TRBV6-2 or TRBV6-3 with TRBJ2-5; 10 bases align to TRBD2. CDR1 is MNHEY, CDR2 SVGEGT, per germline. V lost 2 bases, J lost 1 base, and 7 bases stayed unmatched. The CDR3 runs 17 residues. The CDR3 protein is CASSYLSGGTLQETQYF. The DNA of the CDR3 is TGTGCCAGCAGTTACCTTAGCGGGGGGACTCTCCAAGAGACCCAGTACTTC.

V and J are TRBV5-4 and TRBJ2-5, with D unclear. The CDR3 spans 15 residues. From germline, CDR1 is SGHNT and CDR2 YYREEE (reference sequence). Trimming removed 2 bases at V and 2 bases at J, with 13 bases between. The CDR3 is CASSFSTVVQETQYF. The CDR3 DNA reads as TGTGCCAGCAGCTTTAGTACCGTGGTACAAGAGACCCAGTACTTC.

This rearrangement joins TRBV5-5 to TRBJ1-3; D not certain. In germline, CDR1 is SGHKS, CDR2 YYEKEE (reference sequence). This CDR3 is built from 15 residues. Between the trimmed V and J ends, which lost 3 bases and 0 bases, there was a span of 10 bases. CDR3 sequence reads: CASSSALSSGNTIYF. In DNA form, the CDR3 reads TGTGCCAGCAGCTCCGCCCTTAGCTCTGGAAACACCATATATTTT.

The rearrangement joins TRBV5-4 to TRBJ1-4, with a weak D call TRBD1 (5 bases). The length of the CDR3 is 13 residues. Germline-derived CDR1 and CDR2 are SGHNT and YYREEE (reference sequence). V lost 4 bases and J 8 bases, leaving 12 bases between the germline ends. The CDR3 is CASSGGALEKLFF. CDR3 bases: TGTGCCAGCAGCGGTGGGGCTCTAGAAAAACTGTTTTTT.

A single count supports this clone. The V and J genes are TRBV19 and TRBJ1-6; the D gene is possibly TRBD1 (6 bases). The CDR3 runs 20 residues. Trimming left V 3 bases short and J 10 bases short, with 31 bases between. The germline V gene has CDR1 LNHDA and CDR2 SQIVND (reference sequence). The CDR3 loop is CASSIYGRTRQTGRSSPLHF. CDR3 sequence (DNA): TGTGCCAGTAGTATCTACGGGCGTACCCGCCAAACAGGGCGCTCCTCACCCCTCCACTTT.

The genes are TRBV5-1 and TRBJ1-1; D call uncertain. The germline V and J ends were trimmed by 0 bases and 4 bases, with 10 bases remaining between them. Per germline, CDR1 SGHRS and CDR2 YFSETQ. CDR3 length equals 14 residues. In DNA form, the CDR3 reads TGCGCCAGCAGCTTGGCGACTGGAGGCACTGAAGCTTTCTTT. Translating gives CASSLATGGTEAFF. The full variable domain, its missing parts supplied by reference TRBV5-1 and TRBJ1-1, is KAGVTQTPRYLIKTRGQQVTLSCSPISGHRSVSWYQQTPGQGLQFLFEYFSETQRNKGNFPGRFSGRQFSNSRSEMNVSTLELGDSALYLCASSLATGGTEAFFGQGTRLTVV.

The chain recombines TRBV27 with TRBJ1-2; the match to TRBD1 covers 9 bases. The length of the CDR3 is 15 residues. Losses at the gene ends were 6 bases for V and 5 bases for J; bases not matched to a gene: 10. CDR1 is MNHEY and CDR2 is SMNVEV in the germline V gene (reference sequence). CDR3 bases: TGTGCCAGCAGCCCTCTGGACAGGGGCACATATGGCTACACCTTC. This codes for CASSPLDRGTYGYTF.

The chain is built from TRBV15 and TRBJ2-3; 10 bases line up with TRBD1. CDR1 and CDR2 (germline): LNHNV, YYDKDF (reference sequence). The CDR3 sequence is 16 residues long. V lost 3 bases and J lost 5; bases outside the gene matches: 8. CDR3 DNA sequence: TGTGCCACCAGCAGCTCCTCGACAGGGGGCTTAGATACGCAGTATTTT. Translation: CATSSSSTGGLDTQYF.

The J gene is TRBJ1-2, the V gene TRBV30, with D maybe TRBD1 (5 bases). The V end lost 6 bases, the J end lost 0 bases, and 11 bases lay between the germline ends. CDR3 size: 13 residues. Germline V CDR1 and CDR2: GTSNPN, SVGIG (reference sequence). The CDR3 DNA is TGTGCCTGCCCCCAGGACACTAACTATGGCTACACCTTC. It encodes CACPQDTNYGYTF. Full variable domain (missing parts from reference TRBV30 and TRBJ1-2): SQTIHQWPATLVQPVGSPLSLECTVEGTSNPNLYWYRQAAGRGLQLLFYSVGIGQISSEVPQNLSASRPQDRQFILSSKKLLLSDSGFYLCACPQDTNYGYTFGSGTRLTVV.

The V call is TRBV28, the J call TRBJ1-3; D is unresolved. Germline V lookup: CDR1 MDHEN, CDR2 SYDVKM. V lost 6 bases to trimming and J lost 0 bases, with 15 bases between them. This CDR3 has 16 residues. The CDR3 DNA reads TGTGCCAGCAGCCCACCGACACTTAGCTCTGGAAACACCATATATTTT. Protein product: CASSPPTLSSGNTIYF.

J is TRBJ2-1 and V is TRBV11-2, with TRBD2 matching over 12 bases. V shed 3 bases and J 5 bases; nucleotides not matched to a gene: 8. The CDR3 spans 17 residues. Germline V gives CDR1 SGHAT, CDR2 FQNNGV. CDR3 sequence reads: CASSLRATSGGHNEQFF. Written as DNA, the CDR3 is TGTGCCAGCAGCTTGCGGGCGACTAGCGGGGGACACAATGAGCAGTTCTTC.